What follows are 10 T cell receptor beta chains derived from one specimen sequenced in a study of CD8 T cells in ankylosing spondylitis. Regarding the study as a whole: The study identified a TCR beta motif of several highly homologous variants that appeared characteristic of ankylosing spondylitis blood.

For these receptors, no antigen is known. Using its own MiXCR run on the 5' RACE reads, TCRdb lists one record per CDR3 protein. The table shows 200,000 to 250,000 distinct CDR3 sequences, with approximately 20% occurring only once. The source material was blood, either unsorted or a sorted T cell fraction (not recorded which). The receptor set was obtained from a male donor with ankylosing spondylitis.

The rearrangement uses TRBV4-1 and TRBJ1-6; 7 bases match TRBD1. This CDR3 has 15 residues. Germline values: CDR1 MGHRA, CDR2 YSYEKL. The V and J ends lost 1 base and 5 bases, in that order; junction bases with no gene match: 2. CDR3 DNA: TGCGCCAGCAGCCAAGGCGGGACAGATAATTCACCCCTCCACTTT. As protein: CASSQGGTDNSPLHF.

This clonotype was observed once. This CDR3 is CASSHRDTYSGANVLTF. CDR3 sequence (DNA): TGTGCCAGCAGCCACCGGGACACGTACTCTGGGGCCAACGTCCTGACTTTC. This chain connects TRBV6-1 to TRBJ2-6, with a weak D call TRBD1 (6 bases). This CDR3 contains 17 residues. V was pared by 6 bases and J by 0 bases, with 15 bases between. Per the germline V gene, CDR1 is MNHNS and CDR2 is SASEGT.

CDR3 DNA: TGTGCCAGCGCACCAGGGAGGCTAGCGGGAGTAGAGACCCAGTACTTC. It is translated as CASAPGRLAGVETQYF. V is TRBV28 and J is TRBJ2-5; the match to TRBD2 covers 10 bases. V was clipped by 8 bases and J by 4 bases; unmatched bases: 13. The CDR3 runs 16 residues. Germline CDR1 MDHEN, CDR2 SYDVKM.

J is TRBJ2-7 and V is TRBV4-2; 13 bases line up with TRBD2. The CDR3 consists of 16 residues. The germline CDR1 and CDR2 sequences are LGHNA and YNFKEQ. V gave up 0 bases and J gave up 2 bases; unmatched junction bases: 1. The CDR3: CASSQDGTSGTYEQYF. CDR3 sequence (DNA): TGTGCCAGCAGCCAAGACGGGACTAGCGGGACCTACGAGCAGTACTTC.

This clonotype came up a few times. Here the CDR3 DNA reads TGTGCCAGCAGATTTAGGGGGGGAGGGGGCTGGTACAATGAGCAGTTCTTC. Its protein product is CASRFRGGGGWYNEQFF. The chain is built from TRBV12-3 or TRBV12-4 and TRBJ2-1; D assignment may be TRBD1 or TRBD2 (7 bases each). CDR3 length: 17 amino acids. V was cut by 6 bases and J by 4 bases, with 22 bases left in between.

The V and J genes are TRBV4-1 and TRBJ1-2; possibly TRBD1 for D (6 bases). V was clipped by 6 bases and J by 3 bases, with 14 bases between them. Germline assignment: CDR1 MGHRA and CDR2 YSYEKL. The CDR3 is 14 amino acids. CDR3 coding DNA: TGCGCCAGCAGTCCCCGGGAGGGGGACTATGGCTACACCTTC. Translating it yields CASSPREGDYGYTF.

This chain joins TRBV29-1 and TRBJ2-1, with TRBD2 matching 11 bases. The length of the CDR3 is 16 residues. Looked up from germline, CDR1 is SQVTM and CDR2 is ANQGSEA. Trimming took 7 bases from V and 5 from J; bases not matched to a gene: 13. CDR3 sequence: CSALPTSGGTNNEQFF. The CDR3 region has the DNA TGCAGCGCCCTGCCCACTAGCGGGGGCACGAACAATGAGCAGTTCTTC.

This clonotype was seen ten or more times. Here the CDR3 DNA reads TGCGCCAGCAGCCGGGGACTAGCGGGAGTAGGGGAGACCCAGTACTTC. Translating it yields CASSRGLAGVGETQYF. The gene calls are TRBV4-3 and TRBJ2-5, with TRBD2 matching 14 bases. This CDR3 is built from 16 residues. The trim removed 4 bases at V and 5 bases at J, leaving 6 bases unmatched. CDR1 is LGHNA and CDR2 is YSLEER in the germline V gene.

This clonotype was seen at least ten times. The chain combines TRBV10-3 with TRBJ2-7, with 7 nucleotides matching TRBD2. CDR1 and CDR2 (germline): ENHRY, SYGVKD. The CDR3 is made up of 14 amino acids. J was trimmed by 0 bases and V by 11 bases; bases with no gene match: 10. CDR3 protein: CASQGTSDSYEQYF. CDR3 nucleotides: TGTGCCTCTCAGGGCACTAGCGACTCCTACGAGCAGTACTTC.

This clonotype was seen a handful of times. The gene calls are TRBV4-1 and TRBJ2-3; tentatively, D is TRBD1 or TRBD2 (6 bases each). Germline V gene sequence: CDR1 MGHRA, CDR2 YSYEKL. The CDR3 consists of 14 residues. Trimming removed 0 bases from V and 9 bases from J, with 13 bases in between. CDR3 nucleotides: TGCGCCAGCAGCCAAGAGGGGGGCCTCTCGACGCAGTATTTT. As protein: CASSQEGGLSTQYF.